Below are 16 T cell receptor beta chains sequenced from a single sample in a study of blood T cells in healthy people across ages. Alongside a J-beta primer mix, a sample-barcoded 5' primer served in a second PCR lasting roughly 7 to 11 cycles. TCRdb processed the 5' RACE reads anew with MiXCR; each CDR3 protein has one entry. The data contain approximately 1.5 million distinct CDR3 sequences, 35% to 45% of them singletons. Sequenced input: blood. The receptors shown here come from a woman aged 18-35 years in good health.

This chain connects TRBV15 to TRBJ2-3; D is ambiguous. The CDR3 extends over 12 amino acids. V gave up 0 bases and J gave up 5 bases, with 3 bases separating them. Per the germline V gene, CDR1 is LNHNV and CDR2 is YYDKDF (reference sequence). CDR3 sequence reads: CATSRDRDTQYF. CDR3 DNA sequence: TGTGCCACCAGCAGAGATCGAGATACGCAGTATTTT.

This clonotype has more than one count but fewer than ten. The chain carries TRBV5-1 and TRBJ2-5, with D possibly TRBD2 on 6 matching bases. Between the trimmed V and J ends, which lost 10 bases and 2 bases, there was a span of 12 bases. The CDR3 runs 12 residues. The germline CDR1 and CDR2 sequences are SGHRS and YFSETQ. The CDR3 protein is CASKEGQETQYF. Written as DNA, the CDR3 is TGCGCCTCAAAGGAGGGTCAAGAGACCCAGTACTTC. The whole variable domain, remainder taken from reference TRBV5-1 and TRBJ2-5, is KAGVTQTPRYLIKTRGQQVTLSCSPISGHRSVSWYQQTPGQGLQFLFEYFSETQRNKGNFPGRFSGRQFSNSRSEMNVSTLELGDSALYLCASKEGQETQYFGPGTRLLVL.

The chain is built from TRBV9 and TRBJ2-3, with D hard to call. This CDR3 spans 15 amino acids. The V gene lost 0 bases and the J gene lost 2 bases, with 10 bases spanning the gap. Germline lookup yields CDR1 SGDLS and CDR2 YYNGEE. CDR3 sequence: CASSVAGVTTDTQYF. CDR3 bases: TGTGCCAGCAGCGTAGCTGGGGTTACCACAGATACGCAGTATTTT.

This clonotype was recorded many times. V is TRBV7-3 and J is TRBJ2-1; D remains ambiguous. Deletions cut 0 bases from V and 6 bases from J, with 9 bases between. CDR1 is SGHTA and CDR2 is FQGTGA in the germline V gene. The length of the CDR3 is 14 residues. The CDR3 here is CASSLTRSSNEQFF. In DNA form, the CDR3 reads TGTGCCAGCAGCTTAACTCGGAGCAGCAATGAGCAGTTCTTC.

In its sample, this clonotype was seen a few times. This chain connects TRBV9 to TRBJ2-1; D unresolved. This CDR3 has 13 amino acids. V lost 0 bases and J lost 6, with 7 bases in between. CDR1 is SGDLS and CDR2 is YYNGEE in the germline V gene. CDR3 nucleotides: TGTGCCAGCAGCGTAGAAAAATTCAATGAGCAGTTCTTC. It is translated as CASSVEKFNEQFF.

This rearrangement joins TRBV10-2 to TRBJ1-6; 8 bases are a match to TRBD1. CDR3 size: 15 residues. With 0 bases clipped from V and 10 bases from J, the junction kept 5 bases outside the gene matches. Germline V gives CDR1 WSHSY, CDR2 SAAADI. DNA of the CDR3: TGCGCCAGCAGTGAGTCACGGACAGGGTCCTCACCCCTCCACTTT. Translated: CASSESRTGSSPLHF.

The genes are TRBV20-1 and TRBJ2-3; D remains ambiguous. This CDR3 region has 13 residues. Trimming took 6 bases from V and 3 from J, leaving 13 bases between them. Germline V lookup: CDR1 DFQATT, CDR2 SNEGSKA (reference sequence). CDR3 sequence reads: CSANILGTDTQYF. The CDR3 bases are TGCAGTGCGAACATATTGGGTACAGATACGCAGTATTTT.

This clonotype was seen only a few times. The chain has TRBV13 and TRBJ1-2; 7 nucleotides line up with TRBD1. CDR1 and CDR2 from the germline V gene are PRHDT and FYEKMQ (reference sequence). CDR3 size: 16 residues. V dropped 4 bases and J dropped 4; count of bases not matched to a gene: 12. CDR3 sequence reads: CASSYSTGVQGYGYTF. The DNA of the CDR3 is TGTGCCAGCAGCTACTCAACAGGGGTTCAAGGCTATGGCTACACCTTC.

The genes are TRBV20-1 and TRBJ2-5; 7 bases map to TRBD1. The V segment lost 8 bases and the J segment 2 bases; nucleotides outside the gene matches: 8. The CDR3 is made up of 13 amino acids. Per germline, CDR1 DFQATT and CDR2 SNEGSKA (reference sequence). The CDR3 spells CSSTGTDQETQYF. In nucleotides, the CDR3 is TGCAGTTCTACCGGGACAGATCAAGAGACCCAGTACTTC.

This clonotype was detected only once. The chain has TRBV5-6 and TRBJ2-2; D gene unclear. Germline V gene sequence: CDR1 SGHDT, CDR2 YYEEEE. Trimming shortened V by 3 bases and J by 0 bases, and 12 bases separated the two germline ends. This CDR3 has 16 residues. The CDR3: CASSSDRYSNTGELFF. CDR3 coding DNA: TGTGCCAGCAGCTCTGACCGATATTCGAACACCGGGGAGCTGTTTTTT. Combining the CDR3 with reference TRBV5-6 and TRBJ2-2 gives the whole variable domain DAGVTQSPTHLIKTRGQQVTLRCSPKSGHDTVSWYQQALGQGPQFIFQYYEEEERQRGNFPDRFSGHQFPNYSSELNVNALLLGDSALYLCASSSDRYSNTGELFFGEGSRLTVL.

The V call is TRBV12-5, the J call TRBJ1-1; D might be TRBD1 (5 bases). The CDR3 runs to 13 residues. Germline V lookup: CDR1 LGHNT, CDR2 FRNRAP. The ends were cut back, 5 bases at V and 2 bases at J, with 9 bases in the middle. CDR3 coding DNA: TGTGCTAGTGGTCCAGACAGTAACACTGAAGCTTTCTTT. Encoded protein: CASGPDSNTEAFF.

This clonotype was counted a single time. The V and J genes are TRBV11-2 and TRBJ2-1, with TRBD1 matching 8 bases. Trimming took 6 bases from V and 4 from J; bases not matched to a gene: 5. This CDR3 region has 14 residues. From germline, CDR1 is SGHAT and CDR2 FQNNGV. CDR3 loop: CASRRGTGYNEQFF. DNA for the CDR3: TGTGCCAGCAGACGCGGGACAGGATACAATGAGCAGTTCTTC. The variable domain in full, completed from reference TRBV11-2 and TRBJ2-1, reads EAGVAQSPRYKIIEKRQSVAFWCNPISGHATLYWYQQILGQGPKLLIQFQNNGVVDDSQLPKDRFSAERLKGVDSTLKIQPAKLEDSAVYLCASRRGTGYNEQFFGPGTRLTVL.

The genes are TRBV5-1 and TRBJ2-5; 8 bases are shared with TRBD2. Germline V gives CDR1 SGHRS, CDR2 YFSETQ. The V gene end was trimmed by 0 bases and the J gene end by 4 bases; junction bases not matched to a gene: 11. The CDR3 runs to 17 residues. CDR3 loop: CASSLVFAGGAGETQYF. CDR3 bases: TGCGCCAGCAGCTTGGTATTTGCCGGGGGGGCTGGAGAGACCCAGTACTTC.

In its sample, this clonotype was seen a few times. V is TRBV2 and J is TRBJ1-4; TRBD1 agrees at 10 bases. CDR1 is SNHLY and CDR2 is FYNNEI in the germline V gene. The CDR3 extends over 14 amino acids. V lost 6 bases, J lost 7 bases, and 5 bases stayed unmatched. In DNA form, the CDR3 reads TGTGCCAGCAGCCCGACAGGGGGCTTTGAAAAACTGTTTTTT. As protein: CASSPTGGFEKLFF.

There are a few counts of this clonotype. The V and J genes are TRBV6-1 and TRBJ2-1; a weak D match, TRBD2 (6 bases). The germline V gene encodes CDR1 MNHNS and CDR2 SASEGT. The CDR3 extends over 15 amino acids. The V end lost 2 bases, the J end lost 5 bases, and 13 bases lay between the germline ends. The CDR3 here is CASSETQRVNNEQFF. The CDR3 bases are TGTGCCAGCAGTGAAACCCAGCGGGTAAACAATGAGCAGTTCTTC.

The CDR3 DNA reads as TGTGCCAGCAGTGCTACGAACACCGGGGAGCTGTTTTTT. This gives the protein CASSATNTGELFF. The chain uses TRBV12-3 or TRBV12-4 and TRBJ2-2; no firm D call. Trimming took off 5 bases at V and 0 bases at J, with 4 bases between the two ends. This CDR3 is 13 amino acids long.